This T cell receptor beta chain was sequenced for a study of a mutant IDH1 vaccine in newly diagnosed glioma. CDR1 is SGHRS and CDR2 is YFSETQ in the germline V gene. Trimming took 5 bases from V and 1 from J, leaving 12 bases between them. This CDR3 comprises 14 residues. Time point of the sample: week 23, last vaccination. Mutant IDH1 20-mer peptide, at 300 ug, made up each vaccine dose, with topical imiquimod. The astrocytomas were IDH1-mutant, ATRX-negative, and WHO grade 3 or 4. Measured with immunoSEQ multiplex PCR; TCRdb has only the in-frame clones, and not every one. The sample lists about 41,000 clones; 78% were seen once. A remark on this clone: No antigen is known for it.

Points from the study as a whole: The vaccine induced immune responses, and these occurred in more than 80% of patients.

The sequence was obtained from a woman in her 40s with glioma. Some clones in this sample may be carry-over from other donors' samples. The sequencing used PBMCs, collected from a glioma patient whose treatment included an IDH1 peptide vaccine. V is TRBV5-1 and J is TRBJ1-1; D gene unclear. The CDR3 nucleotides are TGCGCCAGCAGTACCGGACGGGAGAACACTGAAGCTTTCTTT. It is translated as CASSTGRENTEAFF. Using reference TRBV5-1 and TRBJ1-1 for the parts outside the CDR3, the full variable domain is KAGVTQTPRYLIKTRGQQVTLSCSPISGHRSVSWYQQTPGQGLQFLFEYFSETQRNKGNFPGRFSGRQFSNSRSEMNVSTLELGDSALYLCASSTGRENTEAFFGQGTRLTVV.